This passage covers 16 T cell receptor beta chains from one sample sequenced in a study of T cell clones after liver transplantation. Libraries were prepared by immunoSEQ multiplex PCR; TCRdb keeps only in-frame clonotypes and omits some of them. The sample carries about 75,000 clones, less than 90% recorded once. This material consisted of CD4+ T cells from blood, taken around 48 months after liver transplant. These receptors originate from a human patient who received a liver transplant. Some T cells may be graft donor cells.

The chain employs TRBV19 and TRBJ2-5; TRBD2 matches at 13 bases. V was pared by 10 bases and J by 1 base, with 6 bases of the junction left unmatched. CDR1 is LNHDA, CDR2 SQIVND, per germline (reference sequence). The CDR3 has 15 amino acids. CDR3 region: CATRTSGGFQETQYF. The CDR3 bases are TGTGCCACACGGACTAGCGGGGGCTTCCAAGAGACCCAGTACTTC.

This chain links TRBV7-2 with TRBJ1-4, with 11 bases that match TRBD1. V shed 5 bases, J shed 8 bases, and the junction held 13 bases outside the gene matches. The CDR3 contains 17 residues. Germline V gene lookup returns CDR1 SGHTA and CDR2 FQGNSA. DNA for the CDR3: TGTGCCAGCAGCCCTGGGACAGGGGGGGCAAACGGAGAAAAACTGTTTTTT. It specifies CASSPGTGGANGEKLFF. Complete variable domain (other parts from reference TRBV7-2 and TRBJ1-4): GAGVSQSPSNKVTEKGKDVELRCDPISGHTALYWYRQSLGQGLEFLIYFQGNSAPDKSGLPSDRFSAERTGGSVSTLTIQRTQQEDSAVYLCASSPGTGGANGEKLFFGSGTQLSVL.

The chain has TRBV10-2 and TRBJ2-7, with a possible D match to TRBD2 (6 bases). This CDR3 contains 14 residues. V lost 5 bases and J 0 bases, leaving 11 bases between the germline ends. Germline V lookup: CDR1 WSHSY, CDR2 SAAADI. CDR3 residues: CASSKGTGSYEQYF. The DNA for the CDR3 is TGCGCCAGCAGTAAGGGGACTGGCTCCTACGAGCAGTACTTC.

The chain has TRBV6-1 and TRBJ2-3; D perhaps matches TRBD1 (6 bases). Germline assignment: CDR1 MNHNS and CDR2 SASEGT. CDR3 length equals 16 residues. Trimming shortened V by 3 bases and J by 2 bases, and 15 bases separated the two germline ends. The CDR3 DNA follows: TGTGCCAGCAGTGAGTGGGGGCGGATTCTCACAGATACGCAGTATTTT. Amino acid sequence: CASSEWGRILTDTQYF.

J is TRBJ2-3 and V is TRBV7-9; D is uncertain. Trimming removed 5 bases at V and 0 bases at J, with 12 bases between. This CDR3 region has 15 residues. CDR1 is SEHNR and CDR2 is FQNEAQ in the germline V gene (reference sequence). The CDR3 region is CASSPMPESTDTQYF. The CDR3 coding sequence is TGTGCCAGCAGCCCCATGCCGGAGAGCACAGATACGCAGTATTTT.

This chain links TRBV6-6 with TRBJ2-1, with D possibly TRBD1 on 6 matching bases. CDR1 is MNHNY and CDR2 is SVGAGI in the germline V gene (reference sequence). The CDR3 has 11 residues. The germline V and J ends were trimmed by 6 bases and 10 bases, with 10 bases remaining between them. The CDR3 nucleotides are TGTGCCAGCAGCCGGGGACAAGAGCAGTTCTTC. Protein sequence: CASSRGQEQFF.

The chain has TRBV12-5 and TRBJ2-5, with TRBD2 matching over 8 bases. CDR1 and CDR2 from the germline V gene are LGHNT and FRNRAP. The length of the CDR3 is 16 residues. V was clipped by 5 bases and J by 2 bases; unmatched bases: 10. CDR3 loop: CASGLGVAGRQETQYF. As DNA, the CDR3 is TGTGCTAGTGGTCTAGGGGTAGCGGGGAGGCAAGAGACCCAGTACTTC.

V and J are TRBV6-1 and TRBJ2-1; 13 bases align to TRBD2. The CDR3 is 16 amino acids. V lost 3 bases to trimming and J lost 15 bases; unmatched junction nucleotides: 14. Germline CDR1 reads MNHNS; CDR2 reads SASEGT. CDR3 sequence: CASSDLGLAGTQLMFF. The CDR3 DNA reads as TGTGCCAGCAGTGACCTGGGACTAGCGGGAACGCAGTTAATGTTCTTC.

This sequence joins TRBV27 and TRBJ2-7, with 8 bases identical to TRBD2. There are 17 residues in the CDR3. V lost 3 bases, J lost 4 bases, and 14 bases stayed unmatched. Germline V lookup: CDR1 MNHEY, CDR2 SMNVEV (reference sequence). The CDR3 coding sequence is TGTGCCAGCAGTTTGCTACGTGACGGGAGGGTTAAGTACGAGCAGTACTTC. It yields the protein CASSLLRDGRVKYEQYF.

The genes are TRBV19 and TRBJ2-3; 7 positions agree with TRBD2. In germline, CDR1 is LNHDA, CDR2 SQIVND (reference sequence). The J segment lost 3 bases and the V segment lost 6 bases, leaving 12 bases of the junction unmatched. This CDR3 is built from 16 residues. CDR3 sequence reads: CASSRLGGGRTDTQYF. As DNA, the CDR3 is TGTGCCAGTAGCAGACTCGGGGGAGGGAGGACAGATACGCAGTATTTT.

This clone was seen once. This rearrangement joins TRBV9 to TRBJ2-2, with D possibly being TRBD2 (5 bases). Germline V gene data show CDR1 as SGDLS and CDR2 as YYNGEE. V was cut by 1 base and J by 5 bases, with 6 bases left in between. There are 13 residues in the CDR3. The CDR3 here is CASSVRGTGELFF. The CDR3 DNA sequence: TGTGCCAGCAGCGTACGGGGAACCGGGGAGCTGTTTTTT.

The V gene is TRBV28, the J gene TRBJ1-1; D not certain. The V and J ends lost 6 bases and 9 bases respectively, with 14 bases between them. Germline CDR1 is MDHEN and CDR2 is SYDVKM. This CDR3 is 12 amino acids long. The CDR3 DNA sequence: TGTGCCAGCAGGTCCGACGCACTGCAAGCTTTCTTT. It specifies CASRSDALQAFF.

The V gene is TRBV7-8, the J gene TRBJ1-3; no definite D call. CDR1 is SGHVS and CDR2 is FQNEAQ in the germline V gene. V lost 2 bases and J 0 bases, leaving 5 bases between the germline ends. The CDR3 is 14 amino acids. The CDR3 is CASSLRPSGNTIYF. The CDR3 DNA reads as TGTGCCAGCAGCTTAAGGCCCTCTGGAAACACCATATATTTT.

The chain couples TRBV27 to TRBJ2-5; D is possibly TRBD1 (6 bases). The CDR3 runs 16 residues. Germline assignment: CDR1 MNHEY and CDR2 SMNVEV (reference sequence). V was cut by 0 bases and J by 5 bases, with 16 bases left in between. The CDR3: CASSLSAAGVRETQYF. As DNA, the CDR3 is TGTGCCAGCAGTTTATCGGCGGCAGGGGTAAGGGAGACCCAGTACTTC.

The chain employs TRBV19 and TRBJ2-2; 11 positions agree with TRBD1. Trimming at V came to 5 bases and at J to 5 bases, leaving 7 bases not matched to a gene. CDR1 and CDR2 (germline): LNHDA, SQIVND (reference sequence). The CDR3 spans 16 residues. CDR3 sequence (DNA): TGTGCCAGTAGTCCCCGCGGGACAGGGGGAACCGGGGAGCTGTTTTTT. Encoded protein: CASSPRGTGGTGELFF.

In this sample, this clone turned up a few times. V gene TRBV9 combines with J gene TRBJ1-3, with 9 bases aligning to TRBD1. Looked up from germline, CDR1 is SGDLS and CDR2 is YYNGEE. This CDR3 has 16 residues. The J segment lost 2 bases and the V segment lost 3 bases, leaving 6 bases of the junction unmatched. The CDR3, as DNA: TGTGCCAGCAGCGAGGGACAGGGATATGCTGGAAACACCATATATTTT. Translation: CASSEGQGYAGNTIYF. The whole variable domain, filled in from reference TRBV9 and TRBJ1-3, reads DSGVTQTPKHLITATGQRVTLRCSPRSGDLSVYWYQQSLDQGLQFLIQYYNGEERAKGNILERFSAQQFPDLHSELNLSSLELGDSALYFCASSEGQGYAGNTIYFGEGSWLTVV.